This is a list of T cell receptor beta chains from one sample in a study of identical twins. One entry per CDR3 protein, called by TCRdb with MiXCR from the 5' RACE reads. The repertoire has 640,000 or so distinct CDR3 sequences, 6% to 6.5% of them found once; the top ten carry 1.5% to 2%. Sequencing input: naive T cells sorted from blood. These receptors came from a young man in good health. The conserved cysteine and the conserved F or W are not part of the CDR3 here. The order of the fields is J gene, V gene, D gene, CDR3 length, CDR3 protein. D genes are given only for firm matches.

TRBJ2-1 TRBV6-2/TRBV6-3 . 9 ASGVGSGIS
TRBJ2-7 TRBV9 TRBD2 19 ASSRQLGIGTSGRAGSEQY
TRBJ2-3 TRBV20-1 . 13 SARAGSLGPDTQY
TRBJ1-5 TRBV15 . 13 ATSREPGGNQPQH
TRBJ2-5 TRBV11-2 . 12 ASSPPGIGETQY
TRBJ2-2 TRBV3-1 . 14 ASSQSDRSHTGELF
TRBJ2-5 TRBV24-1 . 12 ATSDPGVEETQY
TRBJ2-1 TRBV29-1 . 12 SVGGGEHYNEQF
TRBJ2-7 TRBV7-2 . 14 ASSPTSTLSSYEQY
TRBJ1-5 TRBV27 . 13 ASSSRGFRNQPQH
TRBJ1-6 TRBV5-1 . 14 ASSLVTVNGNSPLH
TRBJ2-1 TRBV19 TRBD2 14 ASSISSGRASHEQF
TRBJ2-7 TRBV20-1 . 13 SARDKRVPTYEQY
TRBJ2-5 TRBV12-3/TRBV12-4 TRBD2 13 ASSLGGSGLETQY
TRBJ2-1 TRBV6-2/TRBV6-3 TRBD2 16 ASSYTLESGGSYNEQF
TRBJ2-1 TRBV15 TRBD2 14 ATSPLGTSGPNEQF
TRBJ2-2 TRBV7-9 . 15 ASSLAPGLKNTGELF
TRBJ2-2 TRBV29-1 . 10 SVIQDTGELF
TRBJ2-7 TRBV28 TRBD1 12 ASKRTGQPYEQY